The rows below give T cell receptor beta chains drawn from one sample of a study of neurological immune-mediated disorders. TCRdb re-called the 5' RACE reads through MiXCR, storing one row per CDR3 protein. Of approximately 38,000 distinct CDR3 sequences listed, around 10% are singletons. The material sequenced was CD4+ T cells from blood. Every receptor here comes from a woman aged 25-40 years with HTLV-1-associated myelopathy (HAM/TSP). Both conserved end residues are trimmed from each CDR3.

v_call: TRBV10-3; j_call: TRBJ2-3; cdr3_aa: AIRTSGNVDTQY
v_call: TRBV3-1; j_call: TRBJ1-2; cdr3_aa: ASSQVGSDGYT
v_call: TRBV20-1; j_call: TRBJ2-3; cdr3_aa: SARGGSGRTDTQY
v_call: TRBV19; j_call: TRBJ1-1; cdr3_aa: ASSPWDRVLTTEAF
v_call: TRBV6-5; j_call: TRBJ2-1; cdr3_aa: ASSYSRVAGAEQF
v_call: TRBV30; j_call: TRBJ2-3; cdr3_aa: AWNLAGGVDTQY
v_call: TRBV7-9; j_call: TRBJ2-7; cdr3_aa: ASSSAPPGTDSYEQY
v_call: TRBV14; j_call: TRBJ2-7; cdr3_aa: ASKRSGTGSYEQY
v_call: TRBV18; j_call: TRBJ2-3; cdr3_aa: ASSPQPSGGPLGADTQY
v_call: TRBV9; j_call: TRBJ2-2; cdr3_aa: ASSVEPNTGELF
v_call: TRBV12-3/TRBV12-4; j_call: TRBJ1-3; cdr3_aa: ASSFDTVPRRY
v_call: TRBV7-2; j_call: TRBJ2-1; cdr3_aa: ASSLDAGYNEQF
v_call: TRBV4-1; j_call: TRBJ2-7; cdr3_aa: ASSQDTGTYEQY
v_call: TRBV5-1; j_call: TRBJ1-6; cdr3_aa: ASSLGGSQNNSPLH
v_call: TRBV5-1; j_call: TRBJ1-1; cdr3_aa: ASRKQDLKNTEAF
v_call: TRBV29-1; j_call: TRBJ1-2; cdr3_aa: SVEFGRGRAGYGYT
v_call: TRBV6-1; j_call: TRBJ1-2; cdr3_aa: ASSELGGVGYT
v_call: TRBV5-1; j_call: TRBJ2-2; cdr3_aa: ASSSPRRENTGELF
v_call: TRBV29-1; j_call: TRBJ2-2; cdr3_aa: SVAREGDRELF
v_call: TRBV5-6; j_call: TRBJ2-2; cdr3_aa: ASSLRGELF
v_call: TRBV20-1; j_call: TRBJ2-1; cdr3_aa: SAQRWDRVNEQF
v_call: TRBV7-9; j_call: TRBJ2-1; cdr3_aa: ASSLDHLGLADDNEQF
v_call: TRBV20-1; j_call: TRBJ1-3; cdr3_aa: SASSGSSGNTIY
v_call: TRBV6-2/TRBV6-3; j_call: TRBJ1-1; cdr3_aa: ASSYNPVAEAF
v_call: TRBV5-1; j_call: TRBJ1-4; cdr3_aa: ASSPREKLF
v_call: TRBV5-1; j_call: TRBJ2-7; cdr3_aa: ASSLTPSGYEKY
v_call: TRBV19; j_call: TRBJ2-6; cdr3_aa: ASSKESSGANVLT
v_call: TRBV29-1; j_call: TRBJ1-2; cdr3_aa: SVETIGGPYYGYT
v_call: TRBV6-1; j_call: TRBJ2-7; cdr3_aa: ASASLQGAYEQY
v_call: TRBV12-3/TRBV12-4; j_call: TRBJ2-1; cdr3_aa: ASSLVPSGGSNEQF
v_call: TRBV20-1; j_call: TRBJ2-7; cdr3_aa: SARDPHEQY
v_call: TRBV20-1; j_call: TRBJ2-3; cdr3_aa: SALAGGFTDTQY
v_call: TRBV5-5; j_call: TRBJ1-2; cdr3_aa: ASSYFSLRTVRGYT
v_call: TRBV12-3/TRBV12-4; j_call: TRBJ1-6; cdr3_aa: ASSRGVEAPLH
v_call: TRBV12-3/TRBV12-4; j_call: TRBJ1-5; cdr3_aa: ASSRTGDQPQH
v_call: TRBV10-3; j_call: TRBJ2-3; cdr3_aa: AISALGSSTDTQY
v_call: TRBV6-5; j_call: TRBJ1-6; cdr3_aa: ASSSRGLGSPLH
v_call: TRBV5-1; j_call: TRBJ2-7; cdr3_aa: ASSGTLETGKDEQY
v_call: TRBV20-1; j_call: TRBJ1-1; cdr3_aa: SAILGSEAF
v_call: TRBV5-1; j_call: TRBJ2-1; cdr3_aa: ASSFGRVRNEQF
v_call: TRBV20-1; j_call: TRBJ1-2; cdr3_aa: SASRDRILNYGYT
v_call: TRBV5-1; j_call: TRBJ2-5; cdr3_aa: ASSSGGLQETQY
v_call: TRBV20-1; j_call: TRBJ1-6; cdr3_aa: SASATDRVNSPLH
v_call: TRBV24-1; j_call: TRBJ2-3; cdr3_aa: ATSDLRGADTQY
v_call: TRBV2; j_call: TRBJ1-5; cdr3_aa: ASSEWAGGGQPQH
v_call: TRBV12-3/TRBV12-4; j_call: TRBJ1-2; cdr3_aa: ASSFGQTYGYT
v_call: TRBV20-1; j_call: TRBJ1-2; cdr3_aa: SATSPHLKGYT
v_call: TRBV29-1; j_call: TRBJ1-3; cdr3_aa: SVEDLRGSSGNTIY
v_call: TRBV20-1; j_call: TRBJ2-1; cdr3_aa: SASRLVIYNEQF
v_call: TRBV5-1; j_call: TRBJ2-3; cdr3_aa: ASSLAGGPTDTQY
v_call: TRBV7-2; j_call: TRBJ1-2; cdr3_aa: ASSFEGAPRDGYT
v_call: TRBV20-1; j_call: TRBJ1-6; cdr3_aa: SANGGAYNSPLH
v_call: TRBV2; j_call: TRBJ1-1; cdr3_aa: ASRRGGTEAF
v_call: TRBV7-2; j_call: TRBJ2-3; cdr3_aa: ASTEGGLAGAAGDTQY
v_call: TRBV7-3; j_call: TRBJ1-5; cdr3_aa: ASSLYNGTYFQPQH